The T cell receptor beta chain described here comes from a study of radiotherapy plus CTLA-4 blockade in lung cancer. Study details: Objective responses occurred in about 18% of patients; around 30% had disease control.

CTLA-4 blockade using ipilimumab, together with focal radiation, was received by patients with chemo-refractory metastatic non-small-cell lung cancer. The study's findings and limits: Following radiotherapy plus ipilimumab, tumor-derived TCR clones expanded in the blood. Reported findings show early blood T cell clone dynamics, with interferon-beta, best predicted response.

Produced via immunoSEQ multiplex PCR; TCRdb's table is partial and in-frame only. The data show approximately 100,000 clones, more than 75% seen once. As for this clone: Its antigen is not known.

The sequence came from a human donor with non-small cell lung cancer that progressed on radiotherapy plus ipilimumab. Some clones in this sample may be carry-over from other donors' samples. The sequences come from peripheral blood, collected from a patient treated with radiotherapy plus ipilimumab.

This chain's CDR3 is CASSEDVRGYNSPLHF. The CDR3 DNA reads as TGTGCCAGCAGTGAAGACGTCAGGGGTTATAATTCACCCCTCCACTTT. This chain joins TRBV2 and TRBJ1-6; weak D call: TRBD1 (6 bases). Germline CDR1 is SNHLY and CDR2 is FYNNEI. This CDR3 is built from 16 residues. Trimming took off 1 base at V and 4 bases at J, with 11 bases between the two ends.